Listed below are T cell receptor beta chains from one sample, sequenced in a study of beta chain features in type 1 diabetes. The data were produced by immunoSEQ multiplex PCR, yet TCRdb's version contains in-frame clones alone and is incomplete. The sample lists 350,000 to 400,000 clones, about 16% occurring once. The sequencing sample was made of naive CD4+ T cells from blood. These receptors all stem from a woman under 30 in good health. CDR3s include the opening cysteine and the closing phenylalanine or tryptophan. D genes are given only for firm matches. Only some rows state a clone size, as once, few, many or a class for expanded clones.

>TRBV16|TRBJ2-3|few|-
TGTGCCAGCAGCCAATCAGTTGGGTATAGCTACACAGATACGCAGTATTTT
CASSQSVGYSYTDTQYF
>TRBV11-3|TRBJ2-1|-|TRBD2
TGTGCCAGCAGCTTAGCGGGAGGCGGGGGTGAGCAGTTCTTC
CASSLAGGGGEQFF
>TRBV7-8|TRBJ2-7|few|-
TGTGCCAGCAGCTTAGGAGTTTACGAGCAGTACTTC
CASSLGVYEQYF
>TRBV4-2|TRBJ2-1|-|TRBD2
TGTGCCAGCAGCCAAGTGGGTAGCGGGTTCTCCTACAATGAGCAGTTCTTC
CASSQVGSGFSYNEQFF
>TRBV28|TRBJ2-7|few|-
TGTGCCAGCAGTTTATGGCCTAACGAGCAGTACTTC
CASSLWPNEQYF
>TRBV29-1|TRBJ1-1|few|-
TGCAGCGTTTCAGGGGTTTTGGGCACTGAAGCTTTCTTT
CSVSGVLGTEAFF
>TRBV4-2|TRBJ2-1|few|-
TGTGCCAGCAGCAACTTCCTAGGCCCCTGGGAGCAGTTCTTC
CASSNFLGPWEQFF
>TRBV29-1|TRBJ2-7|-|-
TGCAGCGTTAAAGACAGGATCGGTTTGGACGAGCAGTACTTC
CSVKDRIGLDEQYF
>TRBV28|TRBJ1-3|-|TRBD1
TGTGCCAGCAGTTCACTAGGGGGCAGCGGAAACACCATATATTTT
CASSSLGGSGNTIYF
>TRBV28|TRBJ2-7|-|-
TGTGCCAGCAGGGAGGGCACGACTAGAAAGCAGTACTTC
CASREGTTRKQYF
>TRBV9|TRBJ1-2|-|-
TGTGCCAGCAGCGTAGTTATCGCAGGCCCGGTGTCTGGCTACACCTTC
CASSVVIAGPVSGYTF
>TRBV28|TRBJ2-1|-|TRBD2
TGTGCCAGCAGTTTACCTAGCGGGAGATACAATGAGCAGTTCTTC
CASSLPSGRYNEQFF
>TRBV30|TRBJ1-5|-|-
TGTGCCTGGAGTTCGGGGGGCTATGGCAATCAGCCCCAGCATTTT
CAWSSGGYGNQPQHF
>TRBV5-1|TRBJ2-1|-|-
TGCGCCAGCAGCTCCTTGGCGGACAATGAGCAGTTCTTC
CASSSLADNEQFF
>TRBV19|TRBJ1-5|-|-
TGTGCCAGTAGGAGGGCAGCATTGGATAGCAATCAGCCCCAGCATTTT
CASRRAALDSNQPQHF
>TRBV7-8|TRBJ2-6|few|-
TGTGCCAGCACCAAATCTGGGGCCAACGTCCTGACTTTC
CASTKSGANVLTF
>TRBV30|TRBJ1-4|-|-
TGTGCCTGGAGTGTAGACAGGACATCAACTAATGAAAAACTGTTTTTT
CAWSVDRTSTNEKLFF
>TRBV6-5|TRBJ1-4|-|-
TGTGCCAGCAGTTACTCCCTACTTAGTAATGAAAAACTGTTTTTT
CASSYSLLSNEKLFF
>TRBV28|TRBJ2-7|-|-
TGTGCCAGCAGTAGTTCGGGGGACGAGCAGTACTTC
CASSSSGDEQYF
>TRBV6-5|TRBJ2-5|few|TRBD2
TGTGCCAGCAGTTACGGACTAGCGGGGAGACAAGAGACCCAGTACTTC
CASSYGLAGRQETQYF
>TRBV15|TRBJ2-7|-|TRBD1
TGTGCCACCAGCAGAGAAAAACAGGGGTACGAGCAGTACTTC
CATSREKQGYEQYF
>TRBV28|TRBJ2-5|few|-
TGTGCCAGCAGCACCAGAGAGACCCAGTACTTC
CASSTRETQYF
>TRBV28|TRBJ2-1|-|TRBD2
TGTGCCAGCAGCTCAGCGGGACGGCTGAATCACAATGAGCAGTTCTTC
CASSSAGRLNHNEQFF
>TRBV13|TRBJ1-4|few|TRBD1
TGTGCCAGCAGCCGCGGCGGGGCAGGGGGCGATGAAAAACTGTTTTTT
CASSRGGAGGDEKLFF
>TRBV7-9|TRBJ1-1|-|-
TGTGCCAGCAGCTTAGTCCGCGGGGGAGCTTTCTTT
CASSLVRGGAFF
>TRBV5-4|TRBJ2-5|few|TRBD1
TGTGCCAGCAGCTTGGGGGGCAGGGGGTTTGAAGAGACCCAGTACTTC
CASSLGGRGFEETQYF
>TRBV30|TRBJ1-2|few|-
TGTGCCTGGAATACCAGGCCTTATGGCTACACCTTC
CAWNTRPYGYTF
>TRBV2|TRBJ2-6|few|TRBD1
TGTGCCAGCAGCCCGACAGGGGCCGACTCTGGGGCCAACGTCCTGACTTTC
CASSPTGADSGANVLTF
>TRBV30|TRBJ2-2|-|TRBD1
TGTGCCTGGAGTGTCGACCCCAGGGGGCCCGGGGAGCTGTTTTTT
CAWSVDPRGPGELFF
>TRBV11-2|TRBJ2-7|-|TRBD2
TGTGCCAGCAGCTTAGGAGCGGGAGCTAGGAACGAGCAGTACTTC
CASSLGAGARNEQYF
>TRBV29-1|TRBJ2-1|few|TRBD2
TGCAGCGTTCTTAGCGGGAGCTCCTACAATGAGCAGTTCTTC
CSVLSGSSYNEQFF
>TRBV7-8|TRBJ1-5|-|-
TGTGCCAGCAGCAGGGGTAATCAGCCCCAGCATTTT
CASSRGNQPQHF
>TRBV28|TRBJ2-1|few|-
TGTGCCAGCAGAGATACCCGGTCCAATGAGCAGTTCTTC
CASRDTRSNEQFF
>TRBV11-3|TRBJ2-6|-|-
TGTGCCAGCAGCTCCGGACAGCCTGGGGCCAACGTCCTGACTTTC
CASSSGQPGANVLTF
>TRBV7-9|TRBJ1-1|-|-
TGTGCCAGCAGCTTGACGGGGGTAGGCACTGAAGCTTTCTTT
CASSLTGVGTEAFF
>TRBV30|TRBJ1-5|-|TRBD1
TGTGCCTGGAGAACAGGGGGAACTCAGCCCCAGCATTTT
CAWRTGGTQPQHF
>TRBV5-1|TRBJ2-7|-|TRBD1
TGCGCCAGCAGTTCGACAGGGGGCCGCGAGCAGTACTTC
CASSSTGGREQYF
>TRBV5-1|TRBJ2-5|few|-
TGCGCCAGCAGCCCGCGATCGTGGTCCCAAGAGACCCAGTACTTC
CASSPRSWSQETQYF
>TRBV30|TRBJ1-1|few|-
TGTGCCTGGAGCGTCAATAGGGGAACTGAAGCTTTCTTT
CAWSVNRGTEAFF
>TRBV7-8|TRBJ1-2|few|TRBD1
TGTGCCAGCAGCTTAGGCCGAGACAGGGGGCTAGGGGGCTACACCTTC
CASSLGRDRGLGGYTF
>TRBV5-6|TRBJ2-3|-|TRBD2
TGTGCCAGCAGCCAGACTAGCGGGAGTGGCGATACGCAGTATTTT
CASSQTSGSGDTQYF
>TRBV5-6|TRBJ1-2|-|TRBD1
TGTGCCAGCAGCTCGCGGACAGGACTTCGCTATGGCTACACCTTC
CASSSRTGLRYGYTF
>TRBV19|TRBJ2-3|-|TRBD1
TGTGCCAGTAGGGGGAGAGACAGGGGACCGACGCAGTATTTT
CASRGRDRGPTQYF
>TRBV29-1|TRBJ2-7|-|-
TGCAGCGTTGACGAGGGTTTGAGGGAGCAGTACTTC
CSVDEGLREQYF
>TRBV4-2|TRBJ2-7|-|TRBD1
TGTGCCAGCAGCCCGAATGGAGGGACAGGGGTGTACGAGCAGTACTTC
CASSPNGGTGVYEQYF
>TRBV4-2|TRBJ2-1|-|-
TGTGCCAGCAGCCTTGAGGGGGGGGCTATCTACAATGAGCAGTTCTTC
CASSLEGGAIYNEQFF